This T cell receptor (beta chain) was found in a study of T cell repertoires in cytomegalovirus infection. TCRdb re-called the reads through MiXCR, storing one row per CDR3 protein. The sample consists of roughly 320,000 distinct CDR3 sequences, around 9.6% of them appearing once. CDR3 length: 15 residues. The germline V and J ends were trimmed by 3 bases and 5 bases, with 14 bases remaining between them. CDR1 and CDR2 from the germline V gene are LGHDT and YNNKEL (reference sequence). The receptor was derived from a human donor in good health (CMV status not recorded). Some clones in this sample may be carry-over from other donors' samples. Sequencing used PBMCs. This rearrangement joins TRBV3-1 to TRBJ2-1, with no clear D. CDR3 sequence (DNA): TGTGCCAGCAGCCATAGGACGGGCCGAAACAATGAGCAGTTCTTC. This translates into CASSHRTGRNNEQFF.